Shown below are 2 T cell receptor beta chains from a single sample sequenced in a study of blood T cell repertoires in COVID-19. Data came from immunoSEQ multiplex PCR; TCRdb stores just in-frame clones and leaves some out. The sample shows about 91,000 clones, approximately 78% of them seen only once. The sample consisted of peripheral blood. The receptors were sampled from a man in his forties or fifties with active or convalescent COVID-19.

This clone appeared once. The CDR3 is CASSEDAGGSGGYTF. CDR3 nucleotide sequence: TGTGCCAGCAGTGAAGACGCAGGGGGCTCAGGTGGCTACACCTTC. The rearrangement uses TRBV2 and TRBJ1-2; 8 positions agree with TRBD1. Looked up from germline, CDR1 is SNHLY and CDR2 is FYNNEI. The V gene end was trimmed by 1 base and the J gene end by 7 bases; junction bases not matched to a gene: 8. The CDR3 totals 15 residues.

This chain connects TRBV5-1 to TRBJ2-3; 9 bases agree with TRBD1. V lost 0 bases, J lost 11 bases, and 7 bases stayed unmatched. CDR1 SGHRS and CDR2 YFSETQ come from the germline V gene. The CDR3 has 14 residues. The CDR3 DNA sequence: TGCGCCAGCAGCTTGGAACAGGGGGCGCGGGAGCAGTATTTT. Its translation: CASSLEQGAREQYF.